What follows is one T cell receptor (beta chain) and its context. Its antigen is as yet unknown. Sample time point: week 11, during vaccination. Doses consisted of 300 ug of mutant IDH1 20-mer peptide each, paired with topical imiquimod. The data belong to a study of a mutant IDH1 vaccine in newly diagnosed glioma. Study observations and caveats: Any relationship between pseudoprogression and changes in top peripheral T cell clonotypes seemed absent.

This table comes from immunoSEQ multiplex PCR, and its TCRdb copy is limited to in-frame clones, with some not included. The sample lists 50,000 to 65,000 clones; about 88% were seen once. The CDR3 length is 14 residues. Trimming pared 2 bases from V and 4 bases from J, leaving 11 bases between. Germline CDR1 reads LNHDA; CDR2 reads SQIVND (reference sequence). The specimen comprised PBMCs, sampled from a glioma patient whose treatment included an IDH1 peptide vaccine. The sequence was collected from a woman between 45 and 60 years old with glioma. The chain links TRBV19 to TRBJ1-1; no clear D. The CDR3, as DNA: TGTGCCAGTAGTATATGGGCTCTCGGCACTGAAGCTTTCTTT. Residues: CASSIWALGTEAFF.